Sequencing of this TCR beta chain was carried out in a study of blood T cell repertoires in COVID-19. Whole-study context: Donors in the United States, Italy and Spain gave samples during acute or convalescent COVID-19. Sources were T cells, B-cell-depleted T cells, or PBMCs; the material itself was cDNA or gDNA.

V lost 3 bases and J lost 4; bases outside the gene matches: 3. This CDR3 is 14 amino acids long. The germline gives CDR1 SNHLY, CDR2 FYNNEI. How the authors handled the data: From reference gene primer amplification, estimates of nucleated cell counts were derived. Here immunoSEQ multiplex PCR was the method, and the copy in TCRdb shows in-frame clones only, minus some. D and trimming were read from the DNA, whereas the V and J calls and clone size are those reported in that table. The sample includes 98,000 or so clones, about nine tenths seen only once; the top ten take under 3%. V usage is TRBV2 and J usage is TRBJ2-7; TRBD2 agrees at 10 bases. Sequenced input: peripheral blood. The receptor was derived from a human donor in a cohort sampled during active COVID-19. The CDR3 nucleotides are TGTGCCAGCAGTGACGAGCGGGAGGGTTACGAGCAGTACTTC. It yields the protein CASSDEREGYEQYF.